This entry concerns a single TCR beta chain. Its antigen is still unknown. At one boundary the junction diverges from the germline segment, which might be a read error. No cell sorting was done before RNA was extracted from the tissue. A modified ARM-PCR protocol with three rounds of nested PCR amplified TCRbeta. One entry per CDR3 protein, called by TCRdb with MiXCR from the multiplex PCR reads. Of about 120,000 distinct CDR3 sequences in the sample, roughly 67% were seen once. The data derive from a study of tumor and adjacent non-tumor tissue in lung cancer. Study-wide results and limits: Shorter survival was associated with higher TCR diversity in tumors.

Sequencing was carried out using lung tumor tissue. The receptor comes from a man aged 25-45 years with non-small cell lung cancer.

The CDR3 bases are TGCGGTGCTAGGGACAGGGTCGGTCTTGGCTATACCTTC. Translation gives CGARDRVGLGYTF. This chain joins TRBV20-1 and TRBJ1-2; 9 nucleotides agree with TRBD1. The CDR3 covers 13 residues. Germline values: CDR1 DFQATT, CDR2 SNEGSKA (reference sequence).